The 20 T cell receptor beta chains given below trace back to one sample, sequenced in a study of cytomegalovirus exposure and HLA in healthy donors (dated by TCRdb to 2017 to 2019). Receptor amplification or capture employed the immunoSEQ multiplex PCR assay. A mixture of 60 forward primers for TCR Vbeta segments and 13 reverse primers for TCR Jbeta segments was used in the multiplex PCR. TCRdb carries this immuneACCESS record with in-frame sequences only. Its versions omit some clonotypes, under half of them owing to an unresolved V gene in the studies checked, with the rest unexplained. The sample data list 150,000 to 200,000 clones, and more than 70% of these were observed just once. The leading ten clones occupy approximately 2.8% of the sample. The sequenced sample consisted of PBMCs. The receptors derive from a male donor in good health and CMV-seronegative.

This chain connects TRBV5-1 to TRBJ2-1, with a possible D match to TRBD2 (6 bases). This CDR3 has 15 residues. Trimming removed 0 bases at V and 4 bases at J, with 11 bases between. CDR1 is SGHRS, CDR2 YFSETQ, per germline. The CDR3, as DNA: TGCGCCAGCAGCTTGGAACTAGCTAATTACAATGAGCAGTTCTTC. Translated, it gives CASSLELANYNEQFF.

The V and J genes are TRBV6-1 and TRBJ2-5; D is unclear. CDR1 is MNHNS, CDR2 SASEGT, per germline. The V gene lost 3 bases and the J gene lost 4 bases, with 9 bases spanning the gap. The CDR3 is 13 amino acids. The CDR3 DNA follows: TGTGCCAGCAGTGAGCGGTTGACAGAGACCCAGTACTTC. Protein sequence: CASSERLTETQYF.

The chain links TRBV4-3 to TRBJ2-7, with D possibly being TRBD2 (6 bases). V lost 0 bases and J lost 0, with 9 bases in between. CDR1 is LGHNA and CDR2 is YSLEER in the germline V gene. The CDR3 consists of 15 residues. The CDR3 nucleotides read TGCGCCAGCAGCCAAGATTTGCGGGACTCCTACGAGCAGTACTTC. Translated, it gives CASSQDLRDSYEQYF.

This clone has a handful of counts. V is TRBV30 and J is TRBJ1-3, with D unclear. Germline-derived CDR1 and CDR2 are GTSNPN and SVGIG (reference sequence). Trimming took 1 base from V and 8 from J, leaving 6 bases between them. The CDR3 covers 11 residues. CDR3 nucleotide sequence: TGTGCCTGGAGTGGCGGGCACACCATATATTTT. It specifies CAWSGGHTIYF. The variable domain in full, completed from reference TRBV30 and TRBJ1-3, reads SQTIHQWPATLVQPVGSPLSLECTVEGTSNPNLYWYRQAAGRGLQLLFYSVGIGQISSEVPQNLSASRPQDRQFILSSKKLLLSDSGFYLCAWSGGHTIYFGEGSWLTVV.

The V call is TRBV18, the J call TRBJ1-2; TRBD1 matches at 8 bases. Germline V gives CDR1 KGHSH, CDR2 LQKENI. V shed 5 bases, J shed 3 bases, and the junction held 2 bases outside the gene matches. CDR3 size: 13 residues. The CDR3 is CASSSQGDYGYTF. CDR3 bases: TGTGCCAGCTCATCACAGGGGGACTATGGCTACACCTTC.

CDR3 region: CASSLQGARIYEQYF. For the CDR3, the DNA is TGTGCCAGCAGCCTCCAGGGGGCTCGAATATACGAGCAGTACTTC. The chain has TRBV7-9 and TRBJ2-7, with 8 bases fitting TRBD1. CDR1 SEHNR and CDR2 FQNEAQ come from the germline V gene (reference sequence). Unmatched junction bases numbered 10, after V lost 5 bases and J lost 4 bases. This CDR3 spans 15 amino acids.

This clone showed up just a few times. The genes are TRBV30 and TRBJ2-5; the D gene is possibly TRBD2 (6 bases). Gene TRBJ2-7 matches the end of the DNA better, so the J call may be wrong. The CDR3 has 13 amino acids. Looked up from germline, CDR1 is GTSNPN and CDR2 is SVGIG (reference sequence). This CDR3 is CAWSLAGRHEQYF. CDR3 nucleotides: TGTGCCTGGAGTCTGGCAGGGAGGCACGAGCAGTACTTC.

The J gene is TRBJ2-7, the V gene TRBV5-1; D possibly corresponds to TRBD2 (6 bases). Germline values: CDR1 SGHRS, CDR2 YFSETQ. The CDR3 is 14 residues long. The V and J ends lost 4 bases and 6 bases respectively, with 17 bases between them. The CDR3 sequence: CASSEGLFLLEQYF. The DNA of the CDR3 is TGCGCCAGCAGCGAGGGACTTTTTCTACTCGAGCAGTACTTC.

This rearrangement joins TRBV2 to TRBJ2-5; D gene unclear. The germline V gene encodes CDR1 SNHLY and CDR2 FYNNEI. V was trimmed by 8 bases and J by 0 bases, leaving 7 bases between them. CDR3 length equals 12 residues. The CDR3: CASERYQETQYF. CDR3 DNA: TGTGCCAGCGAGAGGTACCAAGAGACCCAGTACTTC.

The chain is built from TRBV27 and TRBJ1-1; D remains ambiguous. The CDR3 contains 13 residues. The ends were cut back, 7 bases at V and 6 bases at J, with 15 bases in the middle. Germline assignment: CDR1 MNHEY and CDR2 SMNVEV (reference sequence). CDR3 coding DNA: TGTGCCAGCACCAACGTACCGGGGTCTGAAGCTTTCTTT. Translated: CASTNVPGSEAFF.

The J gene is TRBJ2-3, the V gene TRBV7-2, with 10 bases identical to TRBD2. Germline-derived CDR1 and CDR2 are SGHTA and FQGNSA. The CDR3 spans 14 residues. Trimming cost V 4 bases and J 5 bases; bases outside gene matches: 3. The CDR3 DNA follows: TGTGCCAGCAGCTGGAGCGGGGGGGTAGATACGCAGTATTTT. Translation: CASSWSGGVDTQYF. Combining the CDR3 with reference TRBV7-2 and TRBJ2-3 gives the whole variable domain GAGVSQSPSNKVTEKGKDVELRCDPISGHTALYWYRQSLGQGLEFLIYFQGNSAPDKSGLPSDRFSAERTGGSVSTLTIQRTQQEDSAVYLCASSWSGGVDTQYFGPGTRLTVL.

This chain joins TRBV7-8 and TRBJ2-6; weak D call: TRBD1 (5 bases). V shed 1 base and J shed 4 bases, with 8 bases lying between them. Germline V lookup: CDR1 SGHVS, CDR2 FQNEAQ. The CDR3 has 15 residues. The CDR3 DNA reads as TGTGCCAGCAGCTTAGAGGGGCCCGGGGCCAACGTCCTGACTTTC. Encoded protein: CASSLEGPGANVLTF. The whole variable domain, filled in from reference TRBV7-8 and TRBJ2-6, reads GAGVSQSPRYKVAKRGQDVALRCDPISGHVSLFWYQQALGQGPEFLTYFQNEAQLDKSGLPSDRFFAERPEGSVSTLKIQRTQQEDSAVYLCASSLEGPGANVLTFGAGSRLTVL.

The genes are TRBV30 and TRBJ1-4; D gene ambiguous. CDR3 length: 13 residues. Between the trimmed V and J ends, which lost 1 base and 4 bases, there was a span of 7 bases. In germline, CDR1 is GTSNPN, CDR2 SVGIG (reference sequence). CDR3 residues: CAWSGHSNEKLFF. In DNA form, the CDR3 reads TGTGCCTGGAGTGGTCACAGTAATGAAAAACTGTTTTTT. The full variable domain, completed using reference TRBV30 and TRBJ1-4, is SQTIHQWPATLVQPVGSPLSLECTVEGTSNPNLYWYRQAAGRGLQLLFYSVGIGQISSEVPQNLSASRPQDRQFILSSKKLLLSDSGFYLCAWSGHSNEKLFFGSGTQLSVL.

CDR3 protein: CASSLQGQNTEAFF. The CDR3, as DNA: TGTGCCAGCAGCTTACAGGGGCAGAACACTGAAGCTTTCTTT. The rearrangement links TRBV7-3 to TRBJ1-1; a possible D gene is TRBD1 (6 bases). The CDR3 has 14 residues. The V and J ends lost 2 bases and 1 base respectively, with 8 bases between them. Germline loops: CDR1 SGHTA, CDR2 FQGTGA. Complete variable domain (other parts from reference TRBV7-3 and TRBJ1-1): GAGVSQTPSNKVTEKGKYVELRCDPISGHTALYWYRQSLGQGPEFLIYFQGTGAADDSGLPNDRFFAVRPEGSVSTLKIQRTERGDSAVYLCASSLQGQNTEAFFGQGTRLTVV.

The chain joins TRBV5-1 to TRBJ1-1; TRBD1 agrees at 8 bases. The V gene's germline CDR1 is SGHRS and CDR2 YFSETQ. V lost 5 bases to trimming and J lost 3 bases; unmatched junction nucleotides: 15. CDR3 length: 17 residues. CDR3 residues: CASRVESRGPVDTEAFF. CDR3 sequence (DNA): TGCGCCAGCAGGGTCGAGAGCAGGGGGCCTGTCGACACTGAAGCTTTCTTT.

This clone was detected only once. V usage is TRBV9 and J usage is TRBJ2-7; 8 bases align to TRBD1. In germline, CDR1 is SGDLS, CDR2 YYNGEE. After removal of 0 bases from V and 5 bases from J, the junction contained 7 bases not matched to a gene. The CDR3 spans 15 residues. The CDR3 DNA reads as TGTGCCAGCAGCGTAGAGGCAGGGGGCTACGACGAGCAGTACTTC. Residues: CASSVEAGGYDEQYF.

V and J are TRBV19 and TRBJ2-2; TRBD1 matches at 9 bases. The CDR3 has 15 residues. Germline CDR1 is LNHDA and CDR2 is SQIVND (reference sequence). J was trimmed by 6 bases and V by 3 bases; bases with no gene match: 5. This CDR3 reads CASSIKQGAAGELFF. The CDR3 region has the DNA TGTGCCAGTAGTATTAAACAGGGGGCCGCCGGGGAGCTGTTTTTT.

The chain links TRBV10-3 to TRBJ2-3; tentatively, D is TRBD2 (5 bases). Germline-derived CDR1 and CDR2 are ENHRY and SYGVKD. The CDR3 spans 12 residues. Trimming cost V 7 bases and J 3 bases, with 8 bases left between them. CDR3 loop: CAINPGTDTQYF. Here the CDR3 DNA reads TGTGCCATCAACCCGGGGACAGATACGCAGTATTTT.

This clone was found once. The chain links TRBV10-1 to TRBJ2-4; D perhaps matches TRBD2 (5 bases). Between the trimmed V and J ends, which lost 6 bases and 0 bases, there was a span of 15 bases. The CDR3 is 16 residues long. Germline CDR1 and CDR2: WNHNN and SYGVQD (reference sequence). CDR3 sequence: CASRSTRALAKNIQYF. In DNA form, the CDR3 reads TGCGCCAGCAGGAGTACTAGAGCCTTAGCCAAAAACATTCAGTACTTC.

The V call is TRBV4-1, the J call TRBJ2-5, with 12 bases matching TRBD1. The CDR3 contains 16 residues. V dropped 0 bases and J dropped 11; count of bases not matched to a gene: 10. The V gene's germline CDR1 is MGHRA and CDR2 YSYEKL. The CDR3 DNA is TGCGCCAGCAGCCAAGATGCGGGACAGGGGGCGCGGGAGCAGTACTTC. It codes for CASSQDAGQGAREQYF.